This T cell receptor (beta chain) was recovered during a study of blood T cell repertoires in COVID-19. Study information: Both acute and convalescent COVID-19 samples were obtained from the United States, Italy and Spain. Nucleic acid was either cDNA or gDNA, and it came from T cells, B-cell-depleted T cells, or PBMCs.

In germline, CDR1 is MNHEY, CDR2 SVGAGI. The CDR3 has 14 residues. Trimming at V came to 8 bases and at J to 0 bases, leaving 7 bases not matched to a gene. In the original processing: Estimation of nucleated cell counts relied on the amplification of reference gene primers. Produced via immunoSEQ multiplex PCR; TCRdb's table is partial and in-frame only. The V and J calls and clone size come from that table; D and trimming were worked out from the DNA. The sample has around 21,000 clones, about 90% seen once. The chain joins TRBV6-5 to TRBJ2-7; TRBD1 matches at 7 bases. This clonotype originated in a woman over 75 with active COVID-19. Sequenced sample: peripheral blood. CDR3 in amino acids: CASGPWDSSYEQYF. DNA for the CDR3: TGTGCCAGCGGCCCTTGGGACAGCTCCTACGAGCAGTACTTC.